This entry describes one T cell receptor (beta chain). The source of the sample is a study of T cell responses to AZD1222 COVID-19 vaccine. The CDR3 is 16 residues long. Unmatched junction bases numbered 11, after V lost 6 bases and J lost 3 bases. Repertoires were generated with immunoSEQ multiplex PCR, while TCRdb's copy carries only in-frame clones and drops some. The sample yields 90,000 to 110,000 clones, 70% to 90% seen once. This TCR derives from an adult in good health. Sample: peripheral blood, taken on day 0 of AZD1222 vaccination. This chain connects TRBV23-1 to TRBJ1-2, with 9 bases matching TRBD1. TRBV23-1 is reported as an ORF; its role is uncertain. CDR3 in DNA: TGCGCCAGCAGCCAGGAGGACCGGGACAGGGACTATGGCTACACCTTC. Residues: CASSQEDRDRDYGYTF.